The clone carrying this TCR beta chain was detected only once. V dropped 3 bases and J dropped 1 base, with 9 bases sitting between them. The CDR3 runs 13 residues. Germline CDR1 GTSNPN, CDR2 SVGIG (reference sequence). This specimen belongs to a study of blood T cell repertoires in COVID-19. Study in general: Samples of COVID-19 (acute and convalescent) were obtained from the United States, Italy and Spain.

Using immunoSEQ multiplex PCR, the repertoire was profiled, and TCRdb retains in-frame clones only, with some absent. This table holds more than 250,000 clones, about 87% found once. The sample taken for sequencing was PBMCs or T cells enriched from blood (not recorded which). The rearrangement uses TRBV30 and TRBJ1-1; D is perhaps TRBD1 (6 bases). The source of this sequence is a woman aged 25 to 39 who had recovered from COVID-19. CDR3 DNA: TGTGCCTGGAGAGAGGGACAGAACACTGAAGCTTTCTTT. Amino acids: CAWREGQNTEAFF.